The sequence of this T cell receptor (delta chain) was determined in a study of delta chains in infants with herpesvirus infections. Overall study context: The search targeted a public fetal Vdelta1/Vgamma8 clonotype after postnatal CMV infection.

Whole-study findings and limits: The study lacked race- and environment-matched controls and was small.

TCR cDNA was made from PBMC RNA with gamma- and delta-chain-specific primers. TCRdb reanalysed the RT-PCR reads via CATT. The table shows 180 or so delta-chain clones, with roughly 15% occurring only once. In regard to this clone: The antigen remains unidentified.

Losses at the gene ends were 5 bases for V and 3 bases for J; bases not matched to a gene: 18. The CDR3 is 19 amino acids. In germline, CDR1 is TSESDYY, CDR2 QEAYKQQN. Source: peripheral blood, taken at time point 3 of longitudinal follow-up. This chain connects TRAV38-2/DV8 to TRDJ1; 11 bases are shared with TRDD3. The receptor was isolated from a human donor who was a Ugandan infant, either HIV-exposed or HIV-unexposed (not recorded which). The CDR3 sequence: CAYSSSPDWGITNPDKLIF. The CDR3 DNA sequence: TGTGCTTATAGCAGCTCCCCGGACTGGGGGATAACGAACCCCGATAAACTCATCTTT.